This T cell receptor beta chain was obtained from a study of a mutant IDH1 vaccine in newly diagnosed glioma. The germline gives CDR1 GTSNPN, CDR2 SVGIG (reference sequence). V lost 2 bases, J lost 5 bases, and 4 bases lay in between. The CDR3 totals 11 residues. Regarding time point: baseline, week 1 (first vaccination visit). Treatment reported: pre-vaccination baseline after standard-of-care therapy. Clones were sequenced by immunoSEQ multiplex PCR, and TCRdb holds only the in-frame ones, with some missing. The sample shows tens of thousands of clones, roughly 87% of them seen only once. This TCR derives from a man aged 40-50 years with glioma. Some clones in this sample may be carry-over from other donors' samples. The chain has TRBV30 and TRBJ2-1; D gene ambiguous. Source: PBMCs, taken from a glioma patient treated with radiotherapy, temozolomide or both. CDR3 residues: CAWSRDNEQFF. The CDR3 DNA reads as TGTGCCTGGAGTCGAGACAATGAGCAGTTCTTC.